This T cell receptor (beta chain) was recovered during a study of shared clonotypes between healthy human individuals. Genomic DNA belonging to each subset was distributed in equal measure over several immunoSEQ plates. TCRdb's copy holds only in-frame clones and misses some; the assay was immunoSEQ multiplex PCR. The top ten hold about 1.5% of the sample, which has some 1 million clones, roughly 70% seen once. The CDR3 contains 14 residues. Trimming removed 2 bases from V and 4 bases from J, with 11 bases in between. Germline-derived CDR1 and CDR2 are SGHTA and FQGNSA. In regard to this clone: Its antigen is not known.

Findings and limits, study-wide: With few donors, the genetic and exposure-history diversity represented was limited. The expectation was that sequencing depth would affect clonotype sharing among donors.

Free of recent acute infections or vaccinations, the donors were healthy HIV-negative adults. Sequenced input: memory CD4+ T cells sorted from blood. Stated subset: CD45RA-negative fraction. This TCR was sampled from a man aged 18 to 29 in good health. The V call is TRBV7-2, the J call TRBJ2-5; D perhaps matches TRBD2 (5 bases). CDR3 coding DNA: TGTGCCAGCAGCTTAAACGCGGGTCGAGAGACCCAGTACTTC. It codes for CASSLNAGRETQYF. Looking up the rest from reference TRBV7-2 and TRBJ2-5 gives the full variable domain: GAGVSQSPSNKVTEKGKDVELRCDPISGHTALYWYRQSLGQGLEFLIYFQGNSAPDKSGLPSDRFSAERTGGSVSTLTIQRTQQEDSAVYLCASSLNAGRETQYFGPGTRLLVL.